The 16 T cell receptor beta chains presented below share a single source sample, sequenced in a study of CD8 T cells in ankylosing spondylitis. TCRdb called the 5' RACE reads again in MiXCR, with one record for every CDR3 protein. The profile covers 190,000 or so distinct CDR3 sequences, with around 13% appearing a single time and 16% taken by the ten largest. Specimen: blood, either unsorted or a sorted T cell fraction (not recorded which). Every receptor here comes from a male donor with ankylosing spondylitis or in good health (not recorded which).

This clonotype has a handful of counts. This sequence joins TRBV15 and TRBJ2-1; 10 bases map to TRBD1. The germline CDR1 and CDR2 sequences are LNHNV and YYDKDF (reference sequence). CDR3 size: 15 residues. Losses at the gene ends were 3 bases for V and 6 bases for J; bases not matched to a gene: 5. The CDR3 coding sequence is TGTGCCACCAGCAGGGACAGGGGGTCCCTCAATGAGCAGTTCTTC. It is translated as CATSRDRGSLNEQFF.

This clonotype came up a few times. This chain uses TRBV7-8 with TRBJ1-1; D gene uncertain. CDR3 length equals 11 residues. The germline V gene has CDR1 SGHVS and CDR2 FQNEAQ. Trimming left V 3 bases short and J 11 bases short, with 10 bases between. The CDR3 nucleotides are TGTGCCAGCAGCTTCTCCAATGAGGCTTTCTTT. Its translation: CASSFSNEAFF.

This clonotype was observed a handful of times. This chain uses TRBV4-1 with TRBJ1-2; D is perhaps TRBD1 (5 bases). With 6 bases removed from V and 8 bases from J, the gap between germline ends came to 10 bases. The CDR3 loop spans 11 amino acids. Germline CDR1 reads MGHRA; CDR2 reads YSYEKL. The CDR3 DNA follows: TGCGCCAGCAGTGGCCGGGGGGGCTACACCTTC. Its translation: CASSGRGGYTF.

This clonotype was seen more than once but under ten times. The chain employs TRBV7-9 and TRBJ2-5; perhaps TRBD2 as D (5 bases). Germline lookup yields CDR1 SEHNR and CDR2 FQNEAQ (reference sequence). The CDR3 totals 16 residues. V shed 5 bases and J shed 0 bases, with 16 bases lying between them. In DNA form, the CDR3 reads TGTGCCAGCAGCGACGCGGTTGGCGGGTACCAAGAGACCCAGTACTTC. It codes for CASSDAVGGYQETQYF.

The chain carries TRBV5-4 and TRBJ2-1; D remains unclear. Trimming took 6 bases from V and 1 from J, leaving 8 bases between them. This CDR3 has 13 amino acids. The germline V gene has CDR1 SGHNT and CDR2 YYREEE (reference sequence). This CDR3 reads CASKLTSYNEQFF. The DNA of the CDR3 is TGTGCCAGCAAACTTACTTCCTACAATGAGCAGTTCTTC.

The rearrangement links TRBV5-4 to TRBJ1-5; D unresolved. This CDR3 contains 13 residues. Trimming stripped 0 bases from V and 8 bases from J, with 9 bases between. CDR1 is SGHNT and CDR2 is YYREEE in the germline V gene (reference sequence). The CDR3 protein is CASSLGVMEPQHF. Here the CDR3 DNA reads TGTGCCAGCAGCTTGGGGGTCATGGAGCCCCAGCATTTT.

This clonotype was recorded a few times. The chain is built from TRBV27 and TRBJ1-4; 7 bases fit TRBD1. The V gene's germline CDR1 is MNHEY and CDR2 SMNVEV (reference sequence). The CDR3 sequence is 14 residues long. J lost 8 bases, V lost 6 bases, and 9 bases had no gene match. The CDR3 DNA is TGTGCCAGCAGACTAGGGGGCGCGGGGGAAAAACTGTTTTTT. This gives the protein CASRLGGAGEKLFF.

J is TRBJ1-1 and V is TRBV10-3, with D perhaps TRBD1 (5 bases). CDR3 size: 13 residues. Germline CDR1 reads ENHRY; CDR2 reads SYGVKD. V was trimmed by 4 bases and J by 4 bases, leaving 10 bases between them. CDR3 sequence reads: CAISVGVGTEAFF. The CDR3 coding sequence is TGTGCCATCAGTGTAGGGGTAGGCACTGAAGCTTTCTTT.

This clonotype has a handful of counts. Here the CDR3 reads CSARAAGGFQETQYF. CDR3 bases: TGCAGTGCTAGAGCCGCGGGGGGTTTCCAAGAGACCCAGTACTTC. The chain couples TRBV20-1 to TRBJ2-5, with 8 bases lining up with TRBD2. J lost 1 base, V lost 1 base, and 5 bases had no gene match. Germline V gene lookup returns CDR1 DFQATT and CDR2 SNEGSKA (reference sequence). The CDR3 is 15 residues long.

For this clonotype: The DNA is left out, because the CDR3 cannot be placed on it with certainty; the CDR3 is given as TCRdb lists it. This chain links TRBV6-4 with TRBJ1-1; the listed D gene, TRBD1, was not tested against the DNA. The CDR3 extends over 16 residues, inclusive of both ends. Germline CDR1 reads MRHNA; CDR2 reads SNTAGT. The CDR3 loop is CASILGQGVKNTEAFF.

This sequence joins TRBV4-1 and TRBJ2-3; 11 bases line up with TRBD2. From germline, CDR1 is MGHRA and CDR2 YSYEKL. The CDR3 has 18 residues. V lost 1 base and J lost 3; bases outside the gene matches: 9. The CDR3, as DNA: TGCGCCAGCAGCCAAGGGACTAGCGGGCCCATGGGGACAGATACGCAGTATTTT. Its protein product is CASSQGTSGPMGTDTQYF.

J is TRBJ1-1 and V is TRBV27, with D uncertain. Trimming shortened V by 6 bases and J by 5 bases, and 13 bases separated the two germline ends. Per germline, CDR1 MNHEY and CDR2 SMNVEV (reference sequence). The CDR3 is 13 amino acids. As DNA, the CDR3 is TGTGCCAGCAGGACTACAAGATGGACTGAAGCTTTCTTT. It codes for CASRTTRWTEAFF.

The chain links TRBV20-1 to TRBJ2-1; the D gene could be TRBD1 or TRBD2 (5 bases each). The CDR3 is 16 residues long. Trimming cost V 0 bases and J 7 bases, with 19 bases left between them. The germline V gene encodes CDR1 DFQATT and CDR2 SNEGSKA (reference sequence). The CDR3 loop reads CSARDPFGTVGNEQFF. For the CDR3, the DNA is TGCAGTGCTAGAGATCCCTTTGGGACGGTGGGGAATGAGCAGTTCTTC.

V is TRBV27 and J is TRBJ2-6, with TRBD1 identical over 7 bases. J was trimmed by 1 base and V by 10 bases; bases with no gene match: 10. CDR1 is MNHEY and CDR2 is SMNVEV in the germline V gene (reference sequence). CDR3 length: 16 residues. DNA of the CDR3: TGTGCCACCTCGCAGGGGGAAGGATCTGGGGCCAACGTCCTGACTTTC. Protein product: CATSQGEGSGANVLTF.

The chain combines TRBV2 with TRBJ2-2; D is unclear. Trimming cost V 7 bases and J 6 bases, with 6 bases left between them. The CDR3 loop spans 11 amino acids. Germline assignment: CDR1 SNHLY and CDR2 FYNNEI. The CDR3 nucleotides are TGTGCCAGCACGAATTCCGGGGAGCTGTTTTTT. This codes for CASTNSGELFF.

This clonotype was counted between two and nine times. Here the CDR3 reads CATDLNTEAFF. CDR3 in DNA: TGTGCCACCGACCTGAACACTGAAGCTTTCTTT. This chain connects TRBV6-5 to TRBJ1-1, with D hard to call. There are 11 residues in the CDR3. Trimming removed 10 bases from V and 0 bases from J, with 6 bases in between. Germline-derived CDR1 and CDR2 are MNHEY and SVGAGI.